This TCR beta chain appears in the sequencing data of a study of blood T cell repertoires in COVID-19. About the study: Samples of COVID-19 (acute and convalescent) were obtained from the United States, Italy and Spain.

Looked up from germline, CDR1 is LGHNA and CDR2 is YSLEER. Trimming shortened V by 1 base and J by 5 bases, and 12 bases separated the two germline ends. This CDR3 is 15 amino acids long. As processed by the authors: Amplifying reference gene primers gave estimates of nucleated cell counts. Sequencing used immunoSEQ multiplex PCR; TCRdb keeps in-frame clones, though not all of them. That table is the source of V, J and clone size, and D and trimming were worked out from the DNA. This repertoire shows fewer than 300,000 clones, 88% found once; its top ten account for almost 9.5%. The clonotype originates from a man aged 18 to 29 with active or convalescent COVID-19. Sequences were obtained from peripheral blood. The chain combines TRBV4-3 with TRBJ1-5; D may be TRBD1 (6 bases). The CDR3 nucleotides are TGCGCCAGCAGCCAAGGGTACAGGGATCATCAGCCCCAGCATTTT. It specifies CASSQGYRDHQPQHF.